The sequence of this TCR beta chain was determined in a study of PD-1 blockade in classical Hodgkin lymphoma (dated by TCRdb to 2018 to 2021). At the level of the whole study: Nivolumab dosing was 3 mg/kg intravenously every 2 weeks, continuing until either disease progression or unacceptable toxicity. The study used TCR beta sequencing and CyTOF to define a peripheral blood immune signature of response to PD-1 blockade in classical Hodgkin lymphoma.

The Qiagen DNeasy kit was used to extract genomic DNA both from unsorted PBMCs and from the negatively selected CD4+ and CD8+ fractions. Using primers that anneal to V and J segments, immunoSEQ multiplex PCR amplified the TCR beta CDR3 regions. Amplification bias was minimized using a synthetic immune receptor repertoire, and residual bias was removed computationally after sequencing. Per the authors' processing: Repertoire diversity was quantified as the Shannon entropy index using custom Python scripts. Unsorted, CD4+ and CD8+ repertoires were analyzed separately, except for combined analyses in which CD4+ and CD8+ sequences were merged in silico. Clonal expansion was defined as a frequency increase of at least 2-fold after treatment compared with C1D1, and clones undetected at baseline were assigned a pseudocount of 0.5. Clones with 0 or 1 copy at C1D1 were defined as singleton clones, while clones with 2 or more copies were defined as non-singleton clones. Clones expanded in unsorted samples were labelled as CD4+, CD8+ or unknown by matching protein sequences in sorted samples from the same patient. Wilcoxon tests on paired samples were used to test diversity changes from C1D1 to C4D1. The immuneACCESS repertoire file appears here via TCRdb, limited to in-frame rearrangements. These files lack a portion of the clones; in checked studies, under half of the deficit traces to unresolved V genes, and the cause of the others is not known. V and J calls and clone size are copied from that table; D and trimming were computed from the DNA. The sample data list roughly 20,000 clones, and roughly 80% of these were observed just once. The ten largest account for 2% to 2.5% of the sample.

The label giving this sample's time point can be read as: cycle 4 day 1 (C4D1), after about 6 weeks of nivolumab. Relapse after autologous stem cell transplantation had occurred in all trial patients, and cohorts A, B and C were distinguished by prior brentuximab vedotin exposure. Using a Miltenyi CD4+ T cell isolation kit, CD4+ T cells were purified from thawed PBMCs through magnetic negative selection. The trial cohort was composed of over 50 patients with relapsed/refractory classical Hodgkin lymphoma, for whom complete response, partial response or progressive disease was recorded as best overall response. Trial patients were treated with single-agent nivolumab in the multi-cohort phase II CheckMate 205 trial. Best overall response was determined by an independent review committee according to the 2007 International Working Group response criteria. PBMCs from the trial were collected at three points: immediately before nivolumab initiation (C1D1), and during therapy at cycle 2 day 1 and cycle 4 day 1. Peripheral blood was collected in 8 mL Vacutainer Cell Preparation Tubes, from which PBMCs were isolated by centrifugation and then cryopreserved. Purified CD4+ and CD8+ fractions were prepared only for cases where an additional PBMC sample was available. On LS columns in a quadroMACS separator, the magnetically labelled cells were depleted, and the flow-through was collected as the purified fraction.

With regard to this clone: Which antigen it targets is not known. Base-call qualities are not available, and no considerably larger clone is one nucleotide away.

From the germline V gene, CDR1 is SGHRS and CDR2 is YFSETQ. The CDR3 runs 15 residues from the cysteine to the phenylalanine. Only CDR3 DNA is held: 45 bases, read in frame from base 1. For this chain, trimming is 3 bases at the V end and 0 bases at the J end, and the number of junction bases without a gene match is 3. The investigation overall reported the following: The study was restricted to a single clinical trial cohort, and the causes of repertoire differences, possibly disease activity or prior therapy, were left undefined. Newly diagnosed patients were reported to have lower baseline TCR diversity than healthy donors, and relapsed/refractory patients were reported to have lower baseline TCR diversity still. Lower diversity was observed in patients in whom nivolumab was started less than 1 year after ASCT, and these patients were excluded from later analyses so that confounding by immune reconstitution would be avoided. A significant rise by C4D1 was seen in CD4+ but not CD8+ TCR diversity (p=0.0027 vs p=0.16), with the rise being most apparent in complete responders (p=0.02). Trial patients with a complete response had baseline diversity similar to that of newly diagnosed patients, while partial responders and progressors had significantly lower diversity.

The TCR originated in a human donor with classical Hodgkin lymphoma. Sequences were derived from CD4+ T cells from blood, sampled before the fourth cycle of nivolumab. The chain joins TRBV5-1 to TRBJ2-1; 7 central nucleotides agree with TRBD2. The CDR3 region: CASSSERGSYNEQFF. The sequenced DNA: TGCGCCAGCAGCTCGGAGCGGGGCTCCTACAATGAGCAGTTCTTC.